The clone carrying this T cell receptor (beta chain) was picked up a small number of times. This sample is drawn from a study of blood T cell repertoires in COVID-19. Study-wide background: Sample material is recorded as cDNA or gDNA derived from T cells, B-cell-depleted T cells, or PBMCs.

V shed 1 base and J shed 3 bases, with 3 bases lying between them. The germline V gene encodes CDR1 DFQATT and CDR2 SNEGSKA (reference sequence). The CDR3 extends over 11 amino acids. In the original processing: The authors estimated nucleated cell counts from reference gene primer amplification. TCRdb keeps only in-frame clones here, not all; method: immunoSEQ multiplex PCR. V, J and clone size are taken as reported in that table, and D and trimming were inferred from the DNA itself. Of 200,000 to 300,000 clones in the sample, 70% to 90% were seen once. The sequenced sample consisted of peripheral blood. The clonotype was recovered from a woman aged 70-85 years with active or convalescent COVID-19. The chain employs TRBV20-1 and TRBJ1-2, with D hard to call. CDR3 coding DNA: TGCAGTGCTAGAGGCGACTATGGCTACACCTTC. Amino acid sequence: CSARGDYGYTF.